This T cell receptor beta chain was observed in a study of blood T cell repertoires in COVID-19. This clone occurred once. The data were produced by immunoSEQ multiplex PCR, yet TCRdb's version contains in-frame clones alone and is incomplete. The sample shows under 50,000 clones, 70% to 90% of them seen only once. Germline CDR1 and CDR2: MNHEY and SVGEGT. This CDR3 has 14 amino acids. The V end was cut by 4 bases, the J end by 6 bases, with 10 bases between. The sequence came from a man between 65 and 85 years old with active COVID-19. This chain uses TRBV6-2 or TRBV6-3 with TRBJ1-6, with a tentative D call TRBD1 (5 bases). Sequences were obtained from peripheral blood. CDR3 DNA sequence: TGTGCCAGCAGTTCATACAGGATTAATTCACCCCTCCACTTT. Amino acid sequence: CASSSYRINSPLHF.